The 17 T cell receptor beta chains presented below share a single source sample, sequenced in a study of read filtering for tumor transcriptome and immune sequencing. The library was built from around 380 ng RNA with molecular barcoded adaptors for alpha/delta and beta/gamma chains. TCRdb called the reads again in MiXCR, with one record for every CDR3 protein. Found here are some 120,000 distinct CDR3 sequences, over 10% of them singletons; the top ten hold about 11%. The sample consisted of a population of CD138-negative cells sorted from bone marrow. The receptor set was obtained from a donor at least 40 years old with multiple myeloma.

This clonotype came up many times. The chain has TRBV20-1 and TRBJ1-1, with D possibly being TRBD1 (6 bases). The CDR3 length is 13 residues. The germline CDR1 and CDR2 sequences are DFQATT and SNEGSKA (reference sequence). The ends were cut back, 4 bases at V and 7 bases at J, with 16 bases in the middle. CDR3 amino acids: CSATRTGTNEAFF. CDR3 nucleotides: TGCAGTGCTACGAGAACAGGGACTAATGAAGCTTTCTTT.

This clonotype appeared many times. The chain employs TRBV5-1 and TRBJ2-7; TRBD2 matches at 7 bases. The V gene end was trimmed by 4 bases and the J gene end by 1 base; junction bases not matched to a gene: 14. The germline gives CDR1 SGHRS, CDR2 YFSETQ. The CDR3 is 17 residues long. As DNA, the CDR3 is TGCGCCAGCAGCCCCGGACTCTTCCAGCGGGGATCCTACGAGCAGTACTTC. Protein sequence: CASSPGLFQRGSYEQYF. The full variable domain, in which reference TRBV5-1 and TRBJ2-7 provide the parts outside the CDR3, is KAGVTQTPRYLIKTRGQQVTLSCSPISGHRSVSWYQQTPGQGLQFLFEYFSETQRNKGNFPGRFSGRQFSNSRSEMNVSTLELGDSALYLCASSPGLFQRGSYEQYFGPGTRLTVT.

This clonotype was counted ten times or more. V and J are TRBV29-1 and TRBJ2-2; 7 bases fit TRBD1. Trimming took 5 bases from V and 9 from J; bases not matched to a gene: 3. Per germline, CDR1 SQVTM and CDR2 ANQGSEA. This CDR3 region has 11 residues. This CDR3 reads CSVLQGRELFF. CDR3 coding DNA: TGCAGCGTTCTACAGGGGAGGGAGCTGTTTTTT.

Of note for this clonotype: A read error may produce the germline difference seen at one junction end. V and J are TRBV4-2 and TRBJ2-5; D is perhaps TRBD2 (6 bases). In germline, CDR1 is LGHNA, CDR2 YNFKEQ. This CDR3 spans 17 amino acids. This CDR3 is CASSQGSSREAGETLYF. CDR3 DNA sequence: TGTGCCAGCAGCCAAGGTTCTAGCAGGGAGGCAGGAGAGACCCTGTACTTC.

The J gene is TRBJ1-3, the V gene TRBV19, with D hard to call. Germline loops: CDR1 LNHDA, CDR2 SQIVND (reference sequence). The CDR3 runs 15 residues. The V and J ends lost 7 bases and 1 base respectively, with 14 bases between them. CDR3: CASKPASLSGNTIYF. Here the CDR3 DNA reads TGTGCCAGTAAACCTGCCTCTCTTTCTGGAAACACCATATATTTT.

For this clonotype: Since a much larger clone is just one base distant, this may be a read error. V is TRBV12-3 or TRBV12-4 and J is TRBJ2-7; D perhaps matches TRBD2 (6 bases). CDR3 size: 14 residues. Trimming shortened V by 7 bases and J by 4 bases, and 17 bases separated the two germline ends. The CDR3 DNA is TGTGCCAGCAAGCCGCCGGGACTTACGTACGAGCAGTACTTC. This sequence encodes CASKPPGLTYEQYF.

This clonotype turned up a few times. The genes are TRBV14 and TRBJ2-3; the D gene is possibly TRBD2 (5 bases). The CDR3 consists of 15 residues. V lost 4 bases and J lost 2, with 13 bases in between. Germline V gene lookup returns CDR1 SGHDN and CDR2 FVKESK. The CDR3 reads CASSPPEEPTDTQYF. The CDR3 DNA is TGTGCCAGCAGCCCCCCGGAGGAACCCACAGATACGCAGTATTTT.

This clonotype was observed at least ten times. V and J are TRBV11-1 and TRBJ2-7; 8 bases match TRBD1. Germline CDR1 and CDR2: SGHAT and FQDESV (reference sequence). Trimming cost V 5 bases and J 4 bases; bases outside gene matches: 7. This CDR3 comprises 14 residues. Here the CDR3 reads CASSVDRGAYEQYF. The CDR3 region has the DNA TGTGCCAGCAGCGTCGACAGGGGAGCATACGAGCAGTACTTC.

This clonotype was counted many times. This chain connects TRBV5-4 to TRBJ1-1; D is possibly TRBD1 (5 bases). Trimming took 4 bases from V and 0 from J, leaving 10 bases between them. The CDR3 is 14 residues long. Per the germline V gene, CDR1 is SGHNT and CDR2 is YYREEE (reference sequence). The DNA for the CDR3 is TGTGCCAGCAGCAGGACACCAATGAACACTGAAGCTTTCTTT. This sequence encodes CASSRTPMNTEAFF.

This clonotype was recorded at least ten times. The J gene is TRBJ1-6, the V gene TRBV7-8; D gene uncertain. The CDR3 runs to 17 residues. V lost 3 bases and J 8 bases, leaving 20 bases between the germline ends. The germline gives CDR1 SGHVS, CDR2 FQNEAQ. CDR3 in amino acids: CASSFRVRMALDSPLHF. CDR3 DNA: TGTGCCAGCAGCTTTCGCGTAAGGATGGCGCTTGATTCACCCCTCCACTTT.

This clonotype was counted at least ten times. The V and J genes are TRBV29-1 and TRBJ1-5; 7 nucleotides agree with TRBD1. Looked up from germline, CDR1 is SQVTM and CDR2 is ANQGSEA. This CDR3 comprises 13 residues. Germline trimming cut 2 bases from V and 2 bases from J; bases unmatched to any gene: 0. The CDR3 spells CSVETGGNQPQHF. The CDR3 DNA sequence: TGCAGCGTTGAAACAGGGGGCAATCAGCCCCAGCATTTT.

This clonotype was observed many times. V and J are TRBV5-1 and TRBJ1-1, with 9 bases that match TRBD1. Germline V gives CDR1 SGHRS, CDR2 YFSETQ. Germline trimming cut 3 bases from V and 2 bases from J; bases unmatched to any gene: 2. The CDR3 consists of 14 residues. This CDR3 is CASSSQGANTEAFF. The CDR3 DNA reads as TGCGCCAGCAGCTCACAGGGGGCTAACACTGAAGCTTTCTTT.

Points on this clonotype: A read error may be the cause here, since a much bigger clone is one base away. The CDR3 carries no conserved terminal phenylalanine or tryptophan, so it likely arises from a read error. V is TRBV7-2 and J is TRBJ2-2, with 12 bases aligning to TRBD1. The CDR3 is 15 amino acids. The V segment lost 5 bases and the J segment 5 bases; nucleotides outside the gene matches: 3. Germline assignment: CDR1 SGHTA and CDR2 FQGNSA. DNA for the CDR3: TGTGCCAGCAGCAGGGACAGGGGGCGGACCGGGGAGCTGTTTTCT. Translating gives CASSRDRGRTGELFS.

This clonotype was observed a handful of times. This chain links TRBV30 with TRBJ1-3, with 8 positions matching TRBD1. The CDR3 spans 16 residues. J gave up 1 base and V 5 bases, and 10 bases lay outside the gene matches. From germline, CDR1 is GTSNPN and CDR2 SVGIG (reference sequence). This CDR3 reads CAWGQWTGNSGNTIYF. The CDR3 DNA follows: TGTGCCTGGGGGCAATGGACAGGGAATTCTGGAAACACCATATATTTT.

Turning to this clonotype: A much larger clone is a single base away; this may be a read error. CDR3 nucleotide sequence: TGCAGTGCTTTAAGAAGACCATCCGAAGCCCAGTACTTC. Protein product: CSALRRPSEAQYF. The V call is TRBV20-1, the J call TRBJ2-5; D ambiguous. The CDR3 sequence is 13 residues long. Germline V CDR1 and CDR2: DFQATT, SNEGSKA (reference sequence). Deletions cut 5 bases from V and 9 bases from J, with 19 bases between.

This clonotype was counted ten times or more. The chain joins TRBV28 to TRBJ2-5; TRBD2 agrees at 10 bases. Germline lookup yields CDR1 MDHEN and CDR2 SYDVKM. This CDR3 region has 14 residues. Trimming removed 4 bases from V and 6 bases from J; junction bases left unmatched: 5. The CDR3 DNA reads as TGTGCCAGCAGTTCTAGCGGGAGTCGAAAGACCCAGTACTTC. This encodes CASSSSGSRKTQYF.

With regard to this clonotype: With a much larger clone just one base away, this may be a read error. This sequence joins TRBV2 and TRBJ1-2; no clear D gene. Trimming left V 6 bases short and J 4 bases short, with 6 bases between. The CDR3 is 11 residues long. Germline assignment: CDR1 SNHLY and CDR2 FYNNEI. This chain's CDR3 is CASRQTYGYTF. DNA for the CDR3: TGTGCCAGCAGGCAGACCTATGGCTACACCTTC.